Below, 5 T cell receptor beta chains from the same sample are listed, as sequenced in a study of molecular identifiers for immune sequencing clone quantification. Using its own MiXCR run on the PCR reads, TCRdb lists one record per CDR3 protein. In the table there are under 600,000 distinct CDR3 sequences, around 25% of which are singletons. Sequenced: naive CD8+ T cells from blood, with Jurkat cell RNA spiked in. The subset is: FACS-sorted CD8+CD4-CCR7+CD45RA+ naive T cells. The receptors originated from a human donor in good health. Some libraries in this study had Jurkat cell RNA spiked in.

The rearrangement links TRBV27 to TRBJ2-7; the D gene is possibly TRBD2 (5 bases). Trimming took 0 bases from V and 3 from J, leaving 15 bases between them. Germline loops: CDR1 MNHEY, CDR2 SMNVEV (reference sequence). This CDR3 is 16 amino acids long. DNA of the CDR3: TGTGCCAGCAGTTTATCCGGGAACCCCTCGGGCTACGAGCAGTACTTC. Translating it yields CASSLSGNPSGYEQYF.

This clonotype was picked up a small number of times. It may be a read error: a sequence one base away is much more abundant. Given the absence of the conserved phenylalanine or tryptophan at the CDR3 end, a read error is likely. V gene TRBV20-1 combines with J gene TRBJ1-1, with a tentative D call TRBD1 (6 bases). Trimming left V 5 bases short and J 0 bases short, with 16 bases between. In germline, CDR1 is DFQATT, CDR2 SNEGSKA (reference sequence). This CDR3 is built from 15 residues. The DNA of the CDR3 is TGCAGTGCTCCCTCGTCTAGGGGGATGAACACTGAAGCTTTCTCT. This sequence encodes CSAPSSRGMNTEAFS.

This clonotype was picked up a small number of times. This chain links TRBV2 with TRBJ1-2; perhaps TRBD1 as D (6 bases). The CDR3 is 17 residues long. From germline, CDR1 is SNHLY and CDR2 FYNNEI. Trimming shortened V by 6 bases and J by 7 bases, and 27 bases separated the two germline ends. CDR3 sequence reads: CASSPRYENRGGSGYTF. In DNA, the CDR3 is TGTGCCAGCAGCCCCCGTTACGAGAACCGAGGGGGATCTGGCTACACCTTC. The entire variable domain, with the rest obtained from reference TRBV2 and TRBJ1-2, is as follows: EPEVTQTPSHQVTQMGQEVILRCVPISNHLYFYWYRQILGQKVEFLVSFYNNEISEKSEIFDDQFSVERPDGSNFTLKIRSTKLEDSAMYFCASSPRYENRGGSGYTFGSGTRLTVV.

About this clonotype: One end of the junction fails to match germline, which may point to a read error. V gene TRBV9 combines with J gene TRBJ2-7; D ambiguous. CDR3 length equals 15 residues. Per the germline V gene, CDR1 is SGDLS and CDR2 is YYNGEE. The CDR3 coding sequence is TGTGCCAGCAGCGTAGAAGGCCAGGTAGTCGACGAGCAGTGCTTC. Protein product: CASSVEGQVVDEQCF.

This clonotype was seen ten or more times. The V gene is TRBV28, the J gene TRBJ2-6, with D unresolved. Trimming pared 8 bases from V and 2 bases from J, leaving 13 bases between. Germline CDR1 is MDHEN and CDR2 is SYDVKM. The CDR3 has 15 residues. The CDR3 nucleotides read TGTGCCAGCGTTCAGAATCCGCCTGGGGCCAACGTCCTGACTTTC. Protein: CASVQNPPGANVLTF.